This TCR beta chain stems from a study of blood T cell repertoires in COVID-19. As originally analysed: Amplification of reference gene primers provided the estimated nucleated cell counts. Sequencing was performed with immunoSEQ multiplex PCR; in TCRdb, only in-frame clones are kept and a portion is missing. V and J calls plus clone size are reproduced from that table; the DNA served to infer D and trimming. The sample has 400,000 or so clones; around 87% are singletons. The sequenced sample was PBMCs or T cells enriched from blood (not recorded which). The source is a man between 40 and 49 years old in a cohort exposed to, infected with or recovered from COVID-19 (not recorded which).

CDR3 nucleotides: TGTGCCAGCAGCTGGGACAGGGCCCTCACAGATACGCAGTATTTT. This codes for CASSWDRALTDTQYF. The chain uses TRBV5-4 and TRBJ2-3; 9 nucleotides line up with TRBD1. The CDR3 contains 15 residues. Germline trimming cut 3 bases from V and 2 bases from J; bases unmatched to any gene: 4. Germline values: CDR1 SGHNT, CDR2 YYREEE (reference sequence).